The 28 T cell receptor beta chains reported below all come from one sample, sequenced in a study of blood T cell repertoires in COVID-19. Libraries were prepared by immunoSEQ multiplex PCR; TCRdb keeps only in-frame clonotypes and omits some of them. Among 70,000 to 95,000 clones listed, 90% to 95% were seen once. Sequencing input: peripheral blood. These TCRs come from a human donor with active COVID-19. The donor label of this sample is uncertain.

This sequence joins TRBV11-2 and TRBJ2-7; 12 bases agree with TRBD2. The CDR3 length is 19 residues. V shed 1 base, J shed 7 bases, and the junction held 17 bases outside the gene matches. In germline, CDR1 is SGHAT, CDR2 FQNNGV. CDR3 DNA: TGTGCCAGCAGCTTAGGGGGGACCCAATTACTAGCGGGAGGAAAAGAGCAGTACTTC. This gives the protein CASSLGGTQLLAGGKEQYF. The full variable domain, in which reference TRBV11-2 and TRBJ2-7 provide the parts outside the CDR3, is EAGVAQSPRYKIIEKRQSVAFWCNPISGHATLYWYQQILGQGPKLLIQFQNNGVVDDSQLPKDRFSAERLKGVDSTLKIQPAKLEDSAVYLCASSLGGTQLLAGGKEQYFGPGTRLTVT.

This chain joins TRBV5-1 and TRBJ2-2; maybe TRBD2 (9 bases). CDR3 length: 17 residues. V lost 1 base, J lost 4 bases, and 17 bases lay in between. Germline V CDR1 and CDR2: SGHRS, YFSETQ. CDR3 in amino acids: CASSLSSGTGGTGELFF. The CDR3 bases are TGCGCCAGCAGCTTGTCTAGCGGGACAGGCGGCACCGGGGAGCTGTTTTTT.

This chain uses TRBV11-3 with TRBJ1-6; 8 bases map to TRBD1. Trimming cost V 4 bases and J 0 bases; bases outside gene matches: 5. Germline V lookup: CDR1 SGHNT, CDR2 YENEEA. There are 17 residues in the CDR3. The CDR3 DNA reads TGTGCCAGCAGCTCGCCAGGGGGCGGCTCCTATAATTCACCCCTCCACTTT. As protein: CASSSPGGGSYNSPLHF.

The chain joins TRBV6-5 to TRBJ2-7; tentatively, D is TRBD2 (5 bases). This CDR3 comprises 12 residues. Trimming removed 0 bases from V and 7 bases from J, with 7 bases in between. Germline V gene sequence: CDR1 MNHEY, CDR2 SVGAGI. The CDR3, as DNA: TGTGCCAGCAGTTACTCGGGAGAAGAGCAGTACTTC. As protein: CASSYSGEEQYF.

The chain is built from TRBV6-4 and TRBJ2-3, with 11 bases identical to TRBD2. The CDR3 contains 18 residues. The germline V gene encodes CDR1 MRHNA and CDR2 SNTAGT. V lost 7 bases to trimming and J lost 5 bases; unmatched junction nucleotides: 17. The CDR3 coding sequence is TGTGCCAGCAATACCTACTGTAGCGGGGGGGACGTCGGAGATACGCAGTATTTT. The encoded protein is CASNTYCSGGDVGDTQYF.

This clone was observed once. The chain couples TRBV11-3 to TRBJ1-1; maybe TRBD1 (5 bases). The CDR3 is 15 residues long. Trimming took off 1 base at V and 3 bases at J, with 12 bases between the two ends. CDR1 SGHNT and CDR2 YENEEA come from the germline V gene. The CDR3 sequence: CASSLAMTDYTEAFF. The CDR3 region has the DNA TGTGCCAGCAGCTTAGCCATGACAGATTACACTGAAGCTTTCTTT. The whole variable domain, filled in from reference TRBV11-3 and TRBJ1-1, reads EAGVVQSPRYKIIEKKQPVAFWCNPISGHNTLYWYLQNLGQGPELLIRYENEEAVDDSQLPKDRFSAERLKGVDSTLKIQPAELGDSAVYLCASSLAMTDYTEAFFGQGTRLTVV.

The chain couples TRBV18 to TRBJ2-4; D possibly corresponds to TRBD2 (5 bases). The CDR3 extends over 15 amino acids. Per germline, CDR1 KGHSH and CDR2 LQKENI. Trimming took 2 bases from V and 8 from J, leaving 16 bases between them. CDR3 sequence (DNA): TGTGCCAGCTCACCATCCGCCGCCTCCGGGGACATTCAGTACTTC. It yields the protein CASSPSAASGDIQYF.

The chain uses TRBV5-4 and TRBJ2-7; 13 bases align to TRBD2. Germline CDR1 and CDR2: SGHNT and YYREEE (reference sequence). V shed 0 bases and J 3 bases; nucleotides not matched to a gene: 3. This CDR3 is built from 16 residues. Here the CDR3 DNA reads TGTGCCAGCAGCTTGGGGACTAGCGGGAGTTTCTACGAGCAGTACTTC. It translates to CASSLGTSGSFYEQYF.

The rearrangement links TRBV5-4 to TRBJ2-1, with D possibly matching TRBD2 (6 bases). The germline V and J ends were trimmed by 0 bases and 0 bases, with 13 bases remaining between them. This CDR3 has 17 amino acids. Germline loops: CDR1 SGHNT, CDR2 YYREEE (reference sequence). The CDR3: CASSLGISGSSYNEQFF. Written as DNA, the CDR3 is TGTGCCAGCAGCTTGGGTATCTCCGGGAGCTCCTACAATGAGCAGTTCTTC.

This chain uses TRBV7-2 with TRBJ2-5; D is perhaps TRBD1 (5 bases). Trimming shortened V by 1 base and J by 1 base, and 10 bases separated the two germline ends. The CDR3 is made up of 15 amino acids. Germline V gives CDR1 SGHTA, CDR2 FQGNSA. The CDR3 loop is CASSLGWGSQETQYF. The DNA for the CDR3 is TGTGCCAGCAGCTTAGGTTGGGGCAGCCAAGAGACCCAGTACTTC.

The V call is TRBV28, the J call TRBJ1-4; no firm D call. V lost 2 bases and J 7 bases, leaving 11 bases between the germline ends. Germline V gene sequence: CDR1 MDHEN, CDR2 SYDVKM. The CDR3 is made up of 14 amino acids. Written as DNA, the CDR3 is TGTGCCAGCAGTTTAGGCCTCCCCCGTGAAAAACTGTTTTTT. Protein: CASSLGLPREKLFF.

The chain is built from TRBV15 and TRBJ2-3; D ambiguous. V lost 5 bases and J lost 5, with 8 bases in between. Germline CDR1 LNHNV, CDR2 YYDKDF (reference sequence). This CDR3 is built from 12 residues. DNA of the CDR3: TGTGCCACCAGCCCACACCGAGATACGCAGTATTTT. It translates to CATSPHRDTQYF.

The genes are TRBV29-1 and TRBJ1-1; a possible D gene is TRBD1 (6 bases). The CDR3 spans 13 residues. V lost 7 bases and J 4 bases, leaving 16 bases between the germline ends. Germline loops: CDR1 SQVTM, CDR2 ANQGSEA. CDR3 DNA sequence: TGCAGCGCTCGTACAGGGACGGTCACTGAAGCTTTCTTT. Protein: CSARTGTVTEAFF. Based on the CDR3 plus reference TRBV29-1 and TRBJ1-1, the full variable domain is SAVISQKPSRDICQRGTSLTIQCQVDSQVTMMFWYRQQPGQSLTLIATANQGSEATYESGFVIDKFPISRPNLTFSTLTVSNMSPEDSSIYLCSARTGTVTEAFFGQGTRLTVV.

The chain uses TRBV5-6 and TRBJ2-1, with 7 bases that match TRBD2. This CDR3 spans 13 amino acids. Looked up from germline, CDR1 is SGHDT and CDR2 is YYEEEE. J lost 8 bases, V lost 5 bases, and 7 bases had no gene match. CDR3 sequence reads: CASRPGLGDEQFF. The DNA for the CDR3 is TGTGCCAGCAGACCTGGACTAGGTGATGAGCAGTTCTTC.

This chain connects TRBV24-1 to TRBJ2-1; TRBD2 agrees at 10 bases. Germline trimming cut 4 bases from V and 7 bases from J; bases unmatched to any gene: 9. CDR3 length: 16 residues. The V gene's germline CDR1 is KGHDR and CDR2 SFDVKD. CDR3 nucleotide sequence: TGTGCCACCAGTGACCTAAGCGGGAGGGCCTTGAATGAGCAGTTCTTC. Protein: CATSDLSGRALNEQFF.

The chain links TRBV28 to TRBJ2-5, with 7 bases aligning to TRBD1. The germline CDR1 and CDR2 sequences are MDHEN and SYDVKM. J lost 0 bases, V lost 6 bases, and 7 bases had no gene match. This CDR3 has 15 amino acids. The CDR3 loop reads CASRPGQQYQETQYF. CDR3 DNA: TGTGCCAGCAGGCCGGGACAGCAGTACCAAGAGACCCAGTACTTC.

The chain recombines TRBV4-3 with TRBJ2-1, with 8 bases identical to TRBD2. Germline CDR1 and CDR2: LGHNA and YSLEER. Trimming cost V 0 bases and J 6 bases; bases outside gene matches: 7. The CDR3 spans 16 residues. The CDR3, as DNA: TGCGCCAGCAGCCAAGATAATAGCGGGACGTTCAATGAGCAGTTCTTC. This gives the protein CASSQDNSGTFNEQFF.

In this sample, this clone turned up once. The rearrangement joins TRBV5-1 to TRBJ2-3; D is perhaps TRBD2 (6 bases). The CDR3 runs 14 residues. Germline V gives CDR1 SGHRS, CDR2 YFSETQ. V dropped 4 bases and J dropped 3 bases, with 12 bases sitting between them. The CDR3 sequence is CASSAATSTDTQYF. In DNA, the CDR3 is TGCGCCAGCAGCGCAGCGACTAGTACAGATACGCAGTATTTT.

Only one count was recorded for this clone. V usage is TRBV21-1 and J usage is TRBJ2-7; no DNA check was done on the table's D call, TRBD2. TRBV21-1 is a known pseudogene. The CDR3 extends over 18 amino acids. The CDR3 here is CASSNGRRGSGETYEQYF. DNA of the CDR3: TGTGCCAGCAGCAATGGTCGGCGGGGTAGCGGGGAGACCTACGAGCAGTACTTC.

This clone has a single count. This chain joins TRBV25-1 and TRBJ1-2; no clear D. V dropped 4 bases and J dropped 2 bases, with 11 bases sitting between them. Germline V lookup: CDR1 MGHDK, CDR2 SYGVNS. The CDR3 contains 14 residues. CDR3 bases: TGTGCCAGCAGTGGCGTCAGACTAAACTATGGCTACACCTTC. Translated, it gives CASSGVRLNYGYTF.

This chain links TRBV2 with TRBJ2-2; TRBD2 might be the D (5 bases). This CDR3 region has 11 residues. CDR1 SNHLY and CDR2 FYNNEI come from the germline V gene. The germline V and J ends were trimmed by 8 bases and 5 bases, with 6 bases remaining between them. CDR3 sequence (DNA): TGTGCCAGCGAGGGTACCGGGGAGCTGTTTTTT. This translates into CASEGTGELFF.

The rearrangement uses TRBV27 and TRBJ2-2, with 14 bases aligning to TRBD2. The J segment lost 5 bases and the V segment lost 5 bases, leaving 7 bases of the junction unmatched. The CDR3 extends over 17 amino acids. The V gene's germline CDR1 is MNHEY and CDR2 SMNVEV (reference sequence). CDR3 sequence: CASSPGLAGVVTGELFF. The CDR3 nucleotides read TGTGCCAGCAGTCCGGGACTAGCGGGAGTTGTAACCGGGGAGCTGTTTTTT.

The chain combines TRBV11-3 with TRBJ2-7, with 7 bases lining up with TRBD2. The CDR3 is 16 residues long. Looked up from germline, CDR1 is SGHNT and CDR2 is YENEEA. J lost 2 bases, V lost 5 bases, and 12 bases had no gene match. CDR3 residues: CASSHPGGLGTYEQYF. In DNA form, the CDR3 reads TGTGCCAGCAGCCATCCGGGGGGACTCGGAACCTACGAGCAGTACTTC.

J is TRBJ1-2 and V is TRBV19, with 8 bases fitting TRBD1. J lost 2 bases, V lost 5 bases, and 4 bases had no gene match. This CDR3 is 14 amino acids long. Germline V lookup: CDR1 LNHDA, CDR2 SQIVND (reference sequence). CDR3 protein: CASSPGGMNYGYTF. The CDR3 DNA follows: TGTGCCAGTAGTCCAGGGGGCATGAACTATGGCTACACCTTC.

This chain connects TRBV20-1 to TRBJ2-5; D is possibly TRBD1 (6 bases). Per germline, CDR1 DFQATT and CDR2 SNEGSKA (reference sequence). The CDR3 runs to 11 residues. Trimming stripped 6 bases from V and 7 bases from J, with 12 bases between. The CDR3: CSAKQGGTQYF. The CDR3 DNA sequence: TGCAGTGCAAAACAGGGTGGGACCCAGTACTTC.

This rearrangement joins TRBV7-9 to TRBJ2-7, with 7 nucleotides matching TRBD1. CDR1 is SEHNR, CDR2 FQNEAQ, per germline (reference sequence). There are 17 residues in the CDR3. The V segment lost 3 bases and the J segment 2 bases; nucleotides outside the gene matches: 13. CDR3 in DNA: TGTGCCAGCAGCTTGGGGGTACCGGCAGGGGGTGCCTACGAGCAGTACTTC. Translating gives CASSLGVPAGGAYEQYF.

V is TRBV9 and J is TRBJ2-7; 7 positions match TRBD1. Per the germline V gene, CDR1 is SGDLS and CDR2 is YYNGEE. The CDR3 has 14 amino acids. J gave up 1 base and V 3 bases, and 4 bases lay outside the gene matches. CDR3 DNA sequence: TGTGCCAGCAGCGAGGACAGGTCGTCCTACGAGCAGTACTTC. Protein: CASSEDRSSYEQYF.

This chain joins TRBV7-2 and TRBJ2-3, with TRBD2 identical over 11 bases. This CDR3 spans 17 amino acids. The V gene end was trimmed by 1 base and the J gene end by 0 bases; junction bases not matched to a gene: 3. Germline CDR1 and CDR2: SGHTA and FQGNSA. As DNA, the CDR3 is TGTGCCAGCAGCTTAGGACTAGCGGGACCTAGCACAGATACGCAGTATTTT. It specifies CASSLGLAGPSTDTQYF.